These T cell receptor beta chains were read from a single sample in a study of T cell repertoires in cytomegalovirus infection. TCRdb reanalysed the reads using MiXCR and keeps one entry per CDR3 protein. Altogether some 150,000 distinct CDR3 sequences are present, about a quarter being singletons, with the ten largest covering 9.5% to 13%. The sample comprised PBMCs. These receptors all come from a human donor in good health (CMV status not recorded). Some clones in this sample may be carry-over from other donors' samples. Each CDR3 is given without its conserved first and last residue. For some rows the clone size is stated as once, few or many, or as a class when expanded; others skip it.

clone size: many
V gene: TRBV7-9
J gene: TRBJ2-1
CDR3 protein: ASSATGLQF

clone size: .
V gene: TRBV29-1
J gene: TRBJ2-7
CDR3 protein: SVVKLAGVVYEQY

clone size: few
V gene: TRBV20-1
J gene: TRBJ2-7
CDR3 protein: SAELTPTYEQY

clone size: .
V gene: TRBV29-1
J gene: TRBJ2-1
CDR3 protein: SGEAGGLNEQF

clone size: .
V gene: TRBV18
J gene: TRBJ2-1
CDR3 protein: ASSTGQGINEQF

clone size: .
V gene: TRBV11-2
J gene: TRBJ2-7
CDR3 protein: ASRPIGLSSYEQY

clone size: .
V gene: TRBV24-1
J gene: TRBJ2-5
CDR3 protein: ATSDLGGLETQY

clone size: few
V gene: TRBV5-1
J gene: TRBJ2-3
CDR3 protein: ASSLAGTSGYSTDTQY

clone size: .
V gene: TRBV18
J gene: TRBJ1-1
CDR3 protein: ASSPADGAGSF

clone size: .
V gene: TRBV7-9
J gene: TRBJ1-3
CDR3 protein: ASSYPDREENTIY

clone size: many
V gene: TRBV28
J gene: TRBJ1-5
CDR3 protein: ASNPGAFNQPQH

clone size: once
V gene: TRBV20-1
J gene: TRBJ1-5
CDR3 protein: SAFVGDRNQPQH

clone size: many
V gene: TRBV7-2
J gene: TRBJ2-5
CDR3 protein: ASSLVQGAGETQY

clone size: .
V gene: TRBV7-4
J gene: TRBJ2-5
CDR3 protein: ASNALAGGQETQY

clone size: few
V gene: TRBV10-3
J gene: TRBJ2-5
CDR3 protein: AISSGGSQETQY

clone size: few
V gene: TRBV20-1
J gene: TRBJ1-5
CDR3 protein: SAAGYSNQPQH

clone size: .
V gene: TRBV15
J gene: TRBJ1-5
CDR3 protein: ATSLAGDQPQH

clone size: .
V gene: TRBV7-9
J gene: TRBJ1-1
CDR3 protein: ASSLVLGATEAF

clone size: .
V gene: TRBV7-9
J gene: TRBJ1-1
CDR3 protein: ASSWGGGTGQGEAF

clone size: .
V gene: TRBV7-3
J gene: TRBJ2-1
CDR3 protein: ASSLGTGLKLEQF

clone size: few
V gene: TRBV20-1
J gene: TRBJ2-7
CDR3 protein: SARVIWSSGGDFYEQY

clone size: many
V gene: TRBV7-9
J gene: TRBJ1-2
CDR3 protein: ASSSPRRDTGYT

clone size: few
V gene: TRBV4-2
J gene: TRBJ2-1
CDR3 protein: ASSREWKLAFQGVYNEQF

clone size: .
V gene: TRBV2
J gene: TRBJ1-5
CDR3 protein: ASLKERTDNQPQH

clone size: few
V gene: TRBV7-2
J gene: TRBJ1-5
CDR3 protein: ASSPAQGLLSNQPQH

clone size: .
V gene: TRBV28
J gene: TRBJ2-3
CDR3 protein: ASSGGLAGTDTQY

clone size: many
V gene: TRBV7-9
J gene: TRBJ2-5
CDR3 protein: ASSFNGQETQY

clone size: few
V gene: TRBV20-1
J gene: TRBJ1-6
CDR3 protein: SGWDRSSYNSPLH

clone size: many
V gene: TRBV27
J gene: TRBJ2-6
CDR3 protein: ASSSTTSGRGSGANVLT

clone size: .
V gene: TRBV12-3/TRBV12-4
J gene: TRBJ2-1
CDR3 protein: ASRSPGSYNEQF

clone size: .
V gene: TRBV15
J gene: TRBJ1-1
CDR3 protein: ATSRYQERAEAF

clone size: few
V gene: TRBV6-2/TRBV6-3
J gene: TRBJ1-5
CDR3 protein: ASSYLPGRLSNQPQH

clone size: .
V gene: TRBV7-9
J gene: TRBJ1-2
CDR3 protein: ASSSTDRWGYT

clone size: few
V gene: TRBV7-4
J gene: TRBJ2-4
CDR3 protein: ASSLDSGKGIQY

clone size: .
V gene: TRBV28
J gene: TRBJ2-7
CDR3 protein: ASSMTGSSYEQY

clone size: few
V gene: TRBV20-1
J gene: TRBJ1-1
CDR3 protein: SARGERGVLVTEAF